The 2 T cell receptor beta chains reported below all come from one sample, sequenced in a study of radiation and T cells in renal cell carcinoma. Here immunoSEQ multiplex PCR was the method, and the copy in TCRdb shows in-frame clones only, minus some. The table lists roughly 120,000 clones, approximately 80% of them singletons, with around 3% in the top ten. Stated time point: baseline pretreatment blood. Treatment given: 15 Gy SBRT to primary tumor, nephrectomy 4 weeks later. This specimen consisted of blood, obtained from a patient whose treatment included radiotherapy and nephrectomy. The receptors stem from a woman aged 55-69 years with renal cell carcinoma.

The V and J genes are TRBV5-4 and TRBJ2-2, with TRBD1 as a possible D gene (6 bases). Between the trimmed V and J ends, which lost 5 bases and 2 bases, there was a span of 13 bases. The germline CDR1 and CDR2 sequences are SGHNT and YYREEE (reference sequence). CDR3 length: 15 residues. CDR3 protein: CASRLWTANTGELFF. CDR3 sequence (DNA): TGTGCCAGCAGGCTCTGGACAGCTAACACCGGGGAGCTGTTTTTT.

V is TRBV19 and J is TRBJ1-1; 11 bases map to TRBD1. This CDR3 comprises 15 residues. V lost 5 bases to trimming and J lost 3 bases; unmatched junction nucleotides: 5. Germline-derived CDR1 and CDR2 are LNHDA and SQIVND (reference sequence). CDR3: CASSFPGQGDTEAFF. The CDR3 region has the DNA TGTGCCAGTAGTTTTCCGGGACAGGGGGACACTGAAGCTTTCTTT.